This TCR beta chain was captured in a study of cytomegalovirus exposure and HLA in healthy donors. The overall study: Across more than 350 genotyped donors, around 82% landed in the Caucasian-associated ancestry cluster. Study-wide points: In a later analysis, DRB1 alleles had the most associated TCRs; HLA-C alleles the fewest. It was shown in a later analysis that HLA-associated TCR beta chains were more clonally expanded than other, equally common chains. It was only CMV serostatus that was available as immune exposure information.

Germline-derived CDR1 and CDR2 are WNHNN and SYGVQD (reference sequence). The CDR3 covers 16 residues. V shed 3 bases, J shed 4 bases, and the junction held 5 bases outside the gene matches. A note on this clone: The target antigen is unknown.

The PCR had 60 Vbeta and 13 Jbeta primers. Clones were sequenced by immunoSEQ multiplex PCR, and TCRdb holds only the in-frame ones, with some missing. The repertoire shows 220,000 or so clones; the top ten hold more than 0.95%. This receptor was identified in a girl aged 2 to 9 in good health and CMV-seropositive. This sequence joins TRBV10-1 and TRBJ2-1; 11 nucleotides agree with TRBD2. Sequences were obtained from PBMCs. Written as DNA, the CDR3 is TGCGCCAGCAGTGAAAGGACTAGCGGGTTGTACAATGAGCAGTTCTTC. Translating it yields CASSERTSGLYNEQFF.